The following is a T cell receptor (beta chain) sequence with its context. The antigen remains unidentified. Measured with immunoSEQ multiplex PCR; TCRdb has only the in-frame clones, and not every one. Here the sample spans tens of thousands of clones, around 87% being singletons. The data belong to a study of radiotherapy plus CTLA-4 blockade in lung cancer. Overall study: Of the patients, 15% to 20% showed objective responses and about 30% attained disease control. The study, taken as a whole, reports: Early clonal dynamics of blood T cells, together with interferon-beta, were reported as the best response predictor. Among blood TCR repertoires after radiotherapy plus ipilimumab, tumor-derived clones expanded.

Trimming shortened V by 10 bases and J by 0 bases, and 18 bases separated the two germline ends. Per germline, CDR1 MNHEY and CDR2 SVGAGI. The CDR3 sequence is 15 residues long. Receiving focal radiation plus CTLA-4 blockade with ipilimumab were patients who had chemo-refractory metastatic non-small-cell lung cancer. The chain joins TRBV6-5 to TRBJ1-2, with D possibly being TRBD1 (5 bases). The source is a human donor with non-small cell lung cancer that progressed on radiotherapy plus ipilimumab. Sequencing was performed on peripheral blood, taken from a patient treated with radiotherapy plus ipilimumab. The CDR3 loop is CATQGGGRANYGYTF. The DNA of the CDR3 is TGTGCCACCCAGGGCGGGGGTCGGGCTAACTATGGCTACACCTTC.